This TCR beta chain came from a study of T cells in Graves' hyperthyroidism and ophthalmopathy. Across the study: Peripheral blood was obtained at initial diagnosis, preceding any treatment.

Participants, patients aged 18 to 65, had newly diagnosed hyperthyroidism with a duration under 2 months. Amplified TCR beta CDR3 regions came from RNA transcripts. HTBI primers were the set used in a first-round RT-PCR of the TCR CDR3. From the multiplex PCR reads, TCRdb called clonotypes with MiXCR, one entry per CDR3 protein. The sample lists about 400,000 distinct CDR3 sequences, around a sixth occurring once. Findings of the study overall: Stable hyperthyroidism was told apart from ophthalmopathy by a model built on 13 V-J features.

This clonotype was recorded at least ten times. Its matching antigen is unknown. This TCR came from a woman under 30 with Graves' hyperthyroidism that later progressed to Graves' ophthalmopathy. The sequenced material came from blood.

The CDR3 spells CASSRGSQVTNIYF. CDR3 bases: TGTGCCAGCAGCCGAGGTAGTCAGGTCACCAACATATATTTT. The V call is TRBV3-1, the J call TRBJ1-3, with D unclear. Trimming cost V 4 bases and J 12 bases, with 19 bases left between them. Germline CDR1 reads LGHDT; CDR2 reads YNNKEL (reference sequence). The CDR3 contains 14 residues.